Below are 19 T cell receptor beta chains sequenced from a single sample in a study of blood T cell repertoires in COVID-19 (dated by TCRdb to 2018 to 2021). Libraries were made using the immunoSEQ multiplex PCR assay. Sourced from immuneACCESS, this table was stored by TCRdb with only in-frame sequences that have V and J called. A share of the clones is absent; for the studies checked, an unresolved V gene accounts for under half, and the remainder has no known explanation. The sample yields about 190,000 clones; more than 85% were counted once. The top ten constitute around 1.2% of the sample. Sequenced: peripheral blood. These TCRs come from a man younger than 45 with acute or convalescent COVID-19.

The CDR3 sequence: CASSDSRTGSTGELFF. CDR3 coding DNA: TGTGCCAGCAGTGACTCTAGGACAGGAAGCACCGGGGAGCTGTTTTTT. V and J are TRBV6-4 and TRBJ2-2, with 7 bases identical to TRBD1. The CDR3 totals 16 residues. V was clipped by 0 bases and J by 4 bases; unmatched bases: 5. The germline gives CDR1 MRHNA, CDR2 SNTAGT.

The chain combines TRBV15 with TRBJ2-3; TRBD2 aligns across 12 bases. The V and J ends lost 8 bases and 5 bases, in that order; junction bases with no gene match: 14. The CDR3 has 17 residues. Germline values: CDR1 LNHNV, CDR2 YYDKDF (reference sequence). Here the CDR3 DNA reads TGTGCCACCTCAGTCAACAGGGCGACTAGCGGGAGAGATACGCAGTATTTT. It specifies CATSVNRATSGRDTQYF.

To note about this clone: Distinct nucleotide sequences in the sample also encode this CDR3. The chain has TRBV6-5 and TRBJ1-5; 7 nucleotides agree with TRBD1. Germline CDR1 is MNHEY and CDR2 is SVGAGI. The CDR3 sequence is 14 residues long. Losses at the gene ends were 6 bases for V and 7 bases for J; bases not matched to a gene: 9. The CDR3, as DNA: TGTGCCAGCAGCCTTACAGGGGATAGACAGCCCCAGCATTTT. It encodes CASSLTGDRQPQHF.

The genes are TRBV28 and TRBJ1-5; D is unclear. V lost 7 bases and J lost 0, with 10 bases in between. The CDR3 consists of 14 residues. Germline-derived CDR1 and CDR2 are MDHEN and SYDVKM. CDR3 nucleotide sequence: TGTGCCAGCATGGAGGGAAATAGCAATCAGCCCCAGCATTTT. Protein sequence: CASMEGNSNQPQHF.

This chain uses TRBV7-3 with TRBJ2-3, with D hard to call. The germline CDR1 and CDR2 sequences are SGHTA and FQGTGA. The CDR3 is 14 residues long. V was clipped by 1 base and J by 4 bases, with 9 bases between them. For the CDR3, the DNA is TGTGCCAGCAGCTTAAAGAGGAGATCAGATACGCAGTATTTT. Translation gives CASSLKRRSDTQYF. Drawing the rest from reference TRBV7-3 and TRBJ2-3, the complete variable domain is GAGVSQTPSNKVTEKGKYVELRCDPISGHTALYWYRQSLGQGPEFLIYFQGTGAADDSGLPNDRFFAVRPEGSVSTLKIQRTERGDSAVYLCASSLKRRSDTQYFGPGTRLTVL.

The genes are TRBV7-9 and TRBJ2-3; D perhaps matches TRBD2 (6 bases). This CDR3 is 19 amino acids long. In germline, CDR1 is SEHNR, CDR2 FQNEAQ (reference sequence). Trimming took 1 base from V and 1 from J, leaving 21 bases between them. CDR3 nucleotides: TGTGCCAGCAGCTTAGGGTCTTTGGTTGCGGGGACTCGCACAGATACGCAGTATTTT. Translating it yields CASSLGSLVAGTRTDTQYF.

The rearrangement links TRBV12-3 or TRBV12-4 to TRBJ1-4, with no clear D. This CDR3 is built from 11 residues. Trimming took 6 bases from V and 4 from J, leaving 3 bases between them. The CDR3 reads CASRHNEKLFF. Written as DNA, the CDR3 is TGTGCCAGCAGACATAATGAAAAACTGTTTTTT.

The chain recombines TRBV4-1 with TRBJ1-3; 9 nucleotides match TRBD1. V gave up 0 bases and J gave up 5 bases; unmatched junction bases: 5. CDR3 length: 16 amino acids. Germline assignment: CDR1 MGHRA and CDR2 YSYEKL. CDR3 sequence (DNA): TGCGCCAGCAGCCAAGATTCTCACAGGGGGCGAAACACCATATATTTT. It codes for CASSQDSHRGRNTIYF.

The chain uses TRBV3-1 (or the pseudogene TRBV3-2) and TRBJ1-2; 9 positions agree with TRBD1. The CDR3 has 18 amino acids. Germline V lookup: CDR1 LGHDT, CDR2 YNNKEL (reference sequence). V was clipped by 7 bases and J by 4 bases; unmatched bases: 19. In DNA, the CDR3 is TGTGCCAGCAACCCCAACCCGGGACAGGGAAAGGCGAGCTATGGCTACACCTTC. Protein: CASNPNPGQGKASYGYTF.

The chain is built from TRBV5-6 and TRBJ1-2; TRBD1 matches 7 bases. Germline-derived CDR1 and CDR2 are SGHDT and YYEEEE. After removal of 1 base from V and 0 bases from J, the junction contained 3 bases not matched to a gene. The CDR3 totals 15 residues. The CDR3 loop reads CASSLIGTANYGYTF. CDR3 in DNA: TGTGCCAGCAGCTTGATCGGGACAGCTAACTATGGCTACACCTTC.

The chain carries TRBV30 and TRBJ1-3; maybe TRBD1 (6 bases). The CDR3 length is 15 residues. The germline V gene has CDR1 GTSNPN and CDR2 SVGIG (reference sequence). V lost 7 bases, J lost 0 bases, and 16 bases lay in between. DNA of the CDR3: TGTGCCTTTAATGGGGGCCCGGCCTCTGGAAACACCATATATTTT. Translation gives CAFNGGPASGNTIYF.

The CDR3: CASNPSPTRSGANVLTF. The DNA of the CDR3 is TGTGCCAGTAACCCTTCCCCCACTAGATCTGGGGCCAACGTCCTGACTTTC. The chain combines TRBV19 with TRBJ2-6; D may be TRBD2 (5 bases). There are 17 residues in the CDR3. Germline CDR1 reads LNHDA; CDR2 reads SQIVND (reference sequence). V was clipped by 7 bases and J by 1 base, with 17 bases between them.

The V call is TRBV10-3, the J call TRBJ1-5; 10 nucleotides match TRBD1. The CDR3 consists of 15 residues. V lost 2 bases to trimming and J lost 6 bases; unmatched junction nucleotides: 4. Germline lookup yields CDR1 ENHRY and CDR2 SYGVKD. In nucleotides, the CDR3 is TGTGCCATCAGTGAGAGGACAGGGGGTGTTCAGCCCCAGCATTTT. Translated, it gives CAISERTGGVQPQHF.

This clone was picked up one time. The chain has TRBV5-4 and TRBJ1-4; D might be TRBD1 (5 bases). There are 15 residues in the CDR3. Trimming stripped 4 bases from V and 7 bases from J, with 17 bases between. CDR1 is SGHNT and CDR2 is YYREEE in the germline V gene (reference sequence). The CDR3 region has the DNA TGTGCCAGCAGCCAAGGGAGGGGTGTTTCTGAAAAACTGTTTTTT. Amino acid sequence: CASSQGRGVSEKLFF.

The chain couples TRBV6-5 to TRBJ1-5; 9 bases fit TRBD1. Unmatched junction bases numbered 4, after V lost 6 bases and J lost 4 bases. CDR3 size: 14 residues. In germline, CDR1 is MNHEY, CDR2 SVGAGI. For the CDR3, the DNA is TGTGCCAGCAGAAAGACAGGGGGAAATCAGCCCCAGCATTTT. This encodes CASRKTGGNQPQHF.

The chain combines TRBV6-5 with TRBJ1-2; D call uncertain. Germline CDR1 MNHEY, CDR2 SVGAGI. This CDR3 is built from 14 residues. The V end was cut by 6 bases, the J end by 0 bases, with 11 bases between. The CDR3 DNA sequence: TGTGCCAGCAGCCCCCGGGGATCTAACTATGGCTACACCTTC. It codes for CASSPRGSNYGYTF.

This chain uses TRBV2 with TRBJ1-2; no definite D call. CDR1 and CDR2 from the germline V gene are SNHLY and FYNNEI. CDR3 length: 14 amino acids. The V and J ends lost 3 bases and 2 bases respectively, with 10 bases between them. The CDR3 DNA reads as TGTGCCAGCAGTGACGAGGGAACCAACTATGGCTACACCTTC. This gives the protein CASSDEGTNYGYTF.

This clone was seen just once. V gene TRBV12-3 or TRBV12-4 combines with J gene TRBJ2-3; perhaps TRBD1 as D (6 bases). There are 13 residues in the CDR3. Trimming left V 6 bases short and J 3 bases short, with 10 bases between. CDR3 nucleotide sequence: TGTGCCAGCAGAAGAAGGGGGACAGATACGCAGTATTTT. It codes for CASRRRGTDTQYF.

The sample holds one count of this clone. The chain employs TRBV6-6 and TRBJ1-4; TRBD1 agrees at 8 bases. The CDR3 is 12 residues long. V trimming: 9 bases; J trimming: 7 bases; junction bases outside the gene matches: 4. Germline CDR1 and CDR2: MNHNY and SVGAGI (reference sequence). CDR3 residues: CASRQGSEKLFF. In DNA form, the CDR3 reads TGTGCCAGTCGACAGGGGAGTGAAAAACTGTTTTTT.